The sample holds one count of the clone carrying this T cell receptor beta chain. Treatment of the sample: oral pan-JAK inhibitor, 5-10 mg twice daily. This entry is derived from a study of CD8+ T cells in alopecia areata. TCR sequencing used cDNA made by reverse transcription of extracted RNA. The assay was immunoSEQ multiplex PCR, and TCRdb's table has in-frame clones only and misses some. The table lists about 210,000 clones, about 64% of them singletons. Trimming stripped 0 bases from V and 7 bases from J, with 6 bases between. The length of the CDR3 is 11 residues. The V gene's germline CDR1 is GTSNPN and CDR2 SVGIG (reference sequence).

The material sequenced was CD4+ T cells sorted from blood, taken at week 4, from a patient treated with tofacitinib. The receptor comes from a human donor with alopecia areata. This chain links TRBV30 with TRBJ1-2; D uncertain. The CDR3 spells CAWSVFTGYTF. CDR3 coding DNA: TGTGCCTGGAGTGTATTCACTGGCTACACCTTC.